The rows below give T cell receptor beta chains drawn from one sample of a study of Graves' ophthalmopathy and Graves' hyperthyroidism. From the multiplex PCR reads, TCRdb called clonotypes with MiXCR, one entry per CDR3 protein. The sample records about 370,000 distinct CDR3 sequences, around 16% being singletons. Material for sequencing was peripheral blood. These receptors all come from a woman in her late teens or twenties with Graves' ophthalmopathy. The CDR3 runs from the conserved cysteine through the conserved F or W. D genes are given only for firm matches. Part of the rows lack a size; the others show once, few, many or a class for expanded clones.

clone_size j_call v_call d_call cdr3_nt cdr3_aa
many TRBJ1-5 TRBV28 TRBD1 TGTGCCAGCAGACCTACTATGGGACAGGGCCATCAGCCCCAGCATTTT CASRPTMGQGHQPQHF
- TRBJ1-2 TRBV28 - TGTGCCAGCGGCCGGACGGTAGGAGGCTACACCTTC CASGRTVGGYTF
many TRBJ1-1 TRBV19 - TGTGCCAGTAAATGGGCGAAAGAGGCCGATACTGAAGCTTTCTTT CASKWAKEADTEAFF
many TRBJ2-2 TRBV7-3 - TGTGCCAGCAGCCTCCGACAGGGACTTGGCGGGGAGCTGTTTTTT CASSLRQGLGGELFF
few TRBJ2-5 TRBV7-2 TRBD2 TGTGCCAGCAGCTTAGCGCCCCCGGGGTCCAGCGGGGGGTCCCAAGAGACCCAGTACTTC CASSLAPPGSSGGSQETQYF
many TRBJ2-5 TRBV7-2 - TGTGCCAGCAGCCCTCGGGTCTTACGGCAGGAGACCCAGTACTTC CASSPRVLRQETQYF
many TRBJ2-7 TRBV6-6 - TGTGCCAGCCGCGGTTTCGGGGGTACCTACGAGCAGTACTTC CASRGFGGTYEQYF
many TRBJ1-5 TRBV6-2/TRBV6-3 - TGTGCCAGCAGTTACCCCTCGGGGGTTCCCCTCAATCAGCCCCAGCATTTT CASSYPSGVPLNQPQHF
many TRBJ2-7 TRBV19 TRBD1 TGTGCCAGTAGTAACAAGGGGGCCCTCTACGAGCAGTACTTC CASSNKGALYEQYF
many TRBJ2-2 TRBV6-6 - TGTGCCAGCACCACGCGGACGAACACCGGGGAGCTGTTTTTT CASTTRTNTGELFF
once TRBJ1-5 TRBV28 TRBD1 TGTGCCAGCCTCCAGACAGGGGGGCAGCCCCAGCATTTT CASLQTGGQPQHF
many TRBJ1-5 TRBV6-5 - TGTGCCAGCAGTTACTCCGGGGTTAGTACTCAGCCCCAGCATTTT CASSYSGVSTQPQHF
few TRBJ1-1 TRBV3-1 - TGTGCCAGCAGCCCGGGGGTTAGCACTGAAGCTTTCTTT CASSPGVSTEAFF
many TRBJ2-7 TRBV10-3 - TGTGCCATCAGGACTGATTCCTACGAGCAGTACTTC CAIRTDSYEQYF
many TRBJ1-1 TRBV7-2 - TGTGCCAGCAGCAAAGGTCGGGGCACTGAAGCTTTCTTT CASSKGRGTEAFF
- TRBJ2-2 TRBV28 TRBD1 TGTGCCAGCAGTTTATTGGGTCAGGGGGACAACACCGGGGAGCTGTTTTTT CASSLLGQGDNTGELFF
many TRBJ2-5 TRBV27 - TGTGCCAGCAGTCCCCAGCGGGTTTCAACAGAGACCCAGTACTTC CASSPQRVSTETQYF
many TRBJ2-7 TRBV29-1 - TGCAGCGTTGTGGTTAGTAGGGGACCCTACGAGCAGTACTTC CSVVVSRGPYEQYF
many TRBJ1-1 TRBV5-1 - TGCGCCAGCAGCTTGTTGGGGACGATGGAGACTGAAGCTTTCTTT CASSLLGTMETEAFF
once TRBJ2-7 TRBV27 TRBD2 TGTGCCAGCAGTTCCCACCTAGCGGGAGAAAGAGAGCAGTACTTC CASSSHLAGEREQYF
few TRBJ1-6 TRBV3-1 - TGTGCCAGCAGCCAGGGGGGACACAATTCACCCCTCCACTTT CASSQGGHNSPLHF
few TRBJ2-5 TRBV7-8 - TGTGCCAGCCTACCCGGCGGAGGGCAAGAGACCCAGTACTTC CASLPGGGQETQYF
- TRBJ2-4 TRBV4-1 - TGCGCCAGCAGCCCGGGCCCACTCGGCAACATTCAGTACTTC CASSPGPLGNIQYF
- TRBJ2-7 TRBV20-1 - TGCAGTGCTAGGGCCGCCGACTACTCCTACGAGCAGTACTTC CSARAADYSYEQYF
many TRBJ2-7 TRBV28 TRBD2 TGTGCCATTTCGACGGGACTAGAATCCAACGAGCAGTACTTC CAISTGLESNEQYF
many TRBJ1-3 TRBV6-5 - TGTGCCAGCAGTTACTCCCAGACGCCCGGAAACACCATATATTTT CASSYSQTPGNTIYF
- TRBJ2-2 TRBV9 TRBD1 TGTGCCAGCAGCGCCGGGACAGGGTATGATCGGGTAAACACCGGGGAGCTGTTTTTT CASSAGTGYDRVNTGELFF
many TRBJ1-2 TRBV7-9 - TGTGCCAGCAGCCCCTCCAGCTATGGCTACACCTTC CASSPSSYGYTF
- TRBJ1-1 TRBV6-5 - TGTGCCAGCAGTCACCAACAAGTAGCTTTCTTT CASSHQQVAFF
many TRBJ2-5 TRBV19 - TGTGCCAGTAGTATGGGGCCCCGTGGGACCCAGTACTTC CASSMGPRGTQYF
many TRBJ2-7 TRBV6-5 TRBD2 TGTGCCAGCAGAACGGGACTAGCGGGAGGGTGGTACGAGCAGTACTTC CASRTGLAGGWYEQYF
many TRBJ1-2 TRBV6-2/TRBV6-3 TRBD1 TGTGCCAGCAGAAAGACAGGGAACCACTATGGCTACACCTTC CASRKTGNHYGYTF
many TRBJ2-5 TRBV28 - TGTGCCAGCAGCCCCGAGAGGGCAGGGGCAGAGACCCAGTACTTC CASSPERAGAETQYF
many TRBJ2-7 TRBV20-1 TRBD2 TGCAGTGCTAGAGTAGCGGGAGGGCTGGGCGAGCAGTACTTC CSARVAGGLGEQYF
- TRBJ2-5 TRBV12-3/TRBV12-4 TRBD2 TGTGCCAGCAGTCAGGTAGCGGGGGAAGAGACCCAGTACTTC CASSQVAGEETQYF
many TRBJ2-5 TRBV30 - TGTGCCTGGAGTGTCAGATCGGGGGAGACCCAGTACTTC CAWSVRSGETQYF
many TRBJ2-5 TRBV28 - TGTGCCAGCAGTTTAAGAGACCTTACGGACCAAGAGACCCAGTACTTC CASSLRDLTDQETQYF
many TRBJ2-6 TRBV6-8 TRBD2 TGTGCCAGCAGCCCAAGGGAGGGCAGGGTCCCCTCTGGGGCCAACGTCCTGACTTTC CASSPREGRVPSGANVLTF
many TRBJ1-1 TRBV2 TRBD1 TGTGCCAGAAGGGACAGCATGAACACTGAAGCTTTCTTT CARRDSMNTEAFF
many TRBJ2-5 TRBV4-2 TRBD2 TGTGCCAGCAGCCAAGATTTTAGCGGGGGGGCCGAGACCCAGTACTTC CASSQDFSGGAETQYF
many TRBJ1-5 TRBV9 - TGTGCCAGCAGCGTAGGCCCCGGTCAGCCCCAGCATTTT CASSVGPGQPQHF
many TRBJ1-1 TRBV6-5 - TGTGCCAGCACCGCAGGGACTGAAGCTTTCTTT CASTAGTEAFF
many TRBJ1-5 TRBV7-8 - TGTGCCAGCAGCTTGTGGGACCTTCGGAGCAATCAGCCCCAGCATTTT CASSLWDLRSNQPQHF
many TRBJ2-7 TRBV11-2 TRBD1 TGTGCCAGCAGTTCCGGGACAGGGACCTACGAGCAGTACTTC CASSSGTGTYEQYF
- TRBJ2-2 TRBV12-3/TRBV12-4 - TGTGCCAGCAGCCTTAGCCGAACCGGGGAGCTGTTTTTT CASSLSRTGELFF
many TRBJ2-2 TRBV6-1 TRBD1 TGTGCCAGAGACAGGGGGCGAAAGACCGGGGAGCTGTTTTTT CARDRGRKTGELFF
many TRBJ1-2 TRBV29-1 TRBD1 TGCAGCGTTGGGACAGGGGCCTCTGTCTATGGCTACACCTTC CSVGTGASVYGYTF
- TRBJ1-5 TRBV18 TRBD1 TGTGCCAGCTCAGCGGGACAGGACTACCGTCTTGAGGGCAATCAGCCCCAGCATTTT CASSAGQDYRLEGNQPQHF
many TRBJ2-6 TRBV6-2/TRBV6-3 - TGTGCCAGCGGGGGACAGCGGGGTCACTCTGGGGCCAACGTCCTGACTTTC CASGGQRGHSGANVLTF
- TRBJ1-1 TRBV19 - TGTGCCAGTAGTACACCTTCGGGCATGAACACTGAAGCTTTCTTT CASSTPSGMNTEAFF
many TRBJ2-5 TRBV20-1 TRBD1 TGCAGTGCTTCGGACAGGGAAGGGTACTTC CSASDREGYF
many TRBJ2-5 TRBV6-2/TRBV6-3 - TGTGCCAGCAGTCTCTTCATCGCAGGAGGGATTAGAGAGACCCAGTACTTC CASSLFIAGGIRETQYF
- TRBJ2-7 TRBV7-2 - TGTGCCAGCAGCTCCTCGAGGACTCTCGAGCAGTACTTC CASSSSRTLEQYF
many TRBJ2-5 TRBV6-5 TRBD2 TGTGCCAGCACTAGCGGGGGGCAGGAGACCCAGTACTTC CASTSGGQETQYF
many TRBJ1-1 TRBV27 TRBD1 TGTGCCAGCAGTTTAGGACAGGGGGACGAAGCTTTCTTT CASSLGQGDEAFF
- TRBJ1-1 TRBV29-1 - TGCAGCGTTGGCCAGGGGTCCACTGAAGCTTTCTTT CSVGQGSTEAFF
- TRBJ1-6 TRBV5-8 - TGTGCCAGCAGCCGACGGACGGGGAACTATAATTCACCCCTCCACTTT CASSRRTGNYNSPLHF